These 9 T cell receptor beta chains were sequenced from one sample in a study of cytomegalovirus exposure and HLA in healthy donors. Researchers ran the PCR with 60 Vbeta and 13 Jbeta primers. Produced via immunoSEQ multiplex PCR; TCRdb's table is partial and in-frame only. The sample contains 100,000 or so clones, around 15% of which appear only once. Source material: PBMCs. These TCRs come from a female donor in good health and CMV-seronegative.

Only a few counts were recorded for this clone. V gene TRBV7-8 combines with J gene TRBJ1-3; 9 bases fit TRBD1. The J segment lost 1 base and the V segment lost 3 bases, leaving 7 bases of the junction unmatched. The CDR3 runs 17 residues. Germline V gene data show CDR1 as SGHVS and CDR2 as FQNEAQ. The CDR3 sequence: CASSLTDRGFSGNTIYF. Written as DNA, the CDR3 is TGTGCCAGCAGCTTGACGGACAGGGGTTTTTCTGGAAACACCATATATTTT.

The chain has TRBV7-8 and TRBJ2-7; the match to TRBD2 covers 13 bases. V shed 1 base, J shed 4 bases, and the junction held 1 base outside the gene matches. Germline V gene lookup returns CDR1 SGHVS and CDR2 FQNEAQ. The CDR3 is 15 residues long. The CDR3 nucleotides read TGTGCCAGCAGCTTAGAGACTAGCGGGAGGTACGAGCAGTACTTC. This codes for CASSLETSGRYEQYF.

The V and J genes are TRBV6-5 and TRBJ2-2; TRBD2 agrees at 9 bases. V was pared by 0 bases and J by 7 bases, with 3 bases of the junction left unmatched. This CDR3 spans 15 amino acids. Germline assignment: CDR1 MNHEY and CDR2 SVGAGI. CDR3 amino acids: CASSYSGLAIGELFF. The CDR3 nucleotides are TGTGCCAGCAGTTACTCGGGACTAGCAATCGGGGAGCTGTTTTTT.

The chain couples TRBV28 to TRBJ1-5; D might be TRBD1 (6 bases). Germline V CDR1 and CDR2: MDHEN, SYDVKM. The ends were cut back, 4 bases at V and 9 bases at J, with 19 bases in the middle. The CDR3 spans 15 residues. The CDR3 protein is CASSSGGGGERPQHF. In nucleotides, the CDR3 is TGTGCCAGCAGTTCGGGAGGGGGGGGTGAAAGGCCCCAGCATTTT.

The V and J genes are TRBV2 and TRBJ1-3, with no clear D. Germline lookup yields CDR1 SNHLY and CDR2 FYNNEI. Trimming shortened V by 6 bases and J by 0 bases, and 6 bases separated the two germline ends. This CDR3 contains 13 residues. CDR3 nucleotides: TGTGCCAGCAGGCGCCGCTCTGGAAACACCATATATTTT. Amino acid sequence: CASRRRSGNTIYF.

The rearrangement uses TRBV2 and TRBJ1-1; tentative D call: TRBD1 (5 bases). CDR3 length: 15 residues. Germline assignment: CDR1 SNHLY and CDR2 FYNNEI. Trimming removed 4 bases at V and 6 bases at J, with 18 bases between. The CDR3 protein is CASSGSGRRDPEAFF. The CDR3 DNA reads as TGTGCCAGCAGTGGGTCGGGTAGGAGGGACCCTGAAGCTTTCTTT. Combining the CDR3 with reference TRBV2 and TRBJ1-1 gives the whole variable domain EPEVTQTPSHQVTQMGQEVILRCVPISNHLYFYWYRQILGQKVEFLVSFYNNEISEKSEIFDDQFSVERPDGSNFTLKIRSTKLEDSAMYFCASSGSGRRDPEAFFGQGTRLTVV.

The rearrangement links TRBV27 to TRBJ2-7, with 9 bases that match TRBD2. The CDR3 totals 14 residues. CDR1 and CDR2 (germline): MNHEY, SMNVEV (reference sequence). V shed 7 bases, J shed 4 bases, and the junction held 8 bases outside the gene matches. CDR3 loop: CASTAAGGPYEQYF. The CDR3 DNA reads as TGTGCCAGCACCGCAGCGGGAGGACCTTACGAGCAGTACTTC.

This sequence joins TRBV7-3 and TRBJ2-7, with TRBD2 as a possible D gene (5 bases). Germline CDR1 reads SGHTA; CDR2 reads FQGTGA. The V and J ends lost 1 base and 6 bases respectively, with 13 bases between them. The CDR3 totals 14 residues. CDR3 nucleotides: TGTGCCAGCAGCTTAAACGGAGGTTCGGGCGAGCAGTACTTC. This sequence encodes CASSLNGGSGEQYF.

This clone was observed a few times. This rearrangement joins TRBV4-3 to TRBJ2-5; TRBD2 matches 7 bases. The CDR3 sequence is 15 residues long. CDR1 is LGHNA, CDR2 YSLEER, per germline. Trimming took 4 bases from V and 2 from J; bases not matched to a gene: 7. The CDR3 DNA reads TGCGCCAGCAGCCCCACGGGGAGGGGACAAGAGACCCAGTACTTC. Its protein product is CASSPTGRGQETQYF.